This T cell receptor beta chain came from a study of human T cells and chemical hapten exposure. Overall study context: Small volume differences among pooled libraries mainly caused per-sample TCR yield variation.

Indicated time point: healthy volunteer bleed at 6 weeks. Unfractionated whole blood yielded the extracted total RNA. Per the germline V gene, CDR1 is SGHTA and CDR2 is FQGNSA. Trimming pared 9 bases from V and 4 bases from J, leaving 13 bases between. This CDR3 spans 13 amino acids. This clonotype was seen a handful of times. TCRdb re-called the RACE reads through MiXCR, storing one row per CDR3 protein. The sample holds roughly 75,000 distinct CDR3 sequences, 8.6% seen once. Source material: whole blood. This sequence joins TRBV7-2 and TRBJ1-5; D gene ambiguous. The clonotype originates from a female donor in good health. Some clones in this sample may be carry-over from other donors' samples. CDR3 sequence (DNA): TGTGCCAGATGGGGTCGGAGTAATCAGCCCCAGCATTTT. Translated: CARWGRSNQPQHF.